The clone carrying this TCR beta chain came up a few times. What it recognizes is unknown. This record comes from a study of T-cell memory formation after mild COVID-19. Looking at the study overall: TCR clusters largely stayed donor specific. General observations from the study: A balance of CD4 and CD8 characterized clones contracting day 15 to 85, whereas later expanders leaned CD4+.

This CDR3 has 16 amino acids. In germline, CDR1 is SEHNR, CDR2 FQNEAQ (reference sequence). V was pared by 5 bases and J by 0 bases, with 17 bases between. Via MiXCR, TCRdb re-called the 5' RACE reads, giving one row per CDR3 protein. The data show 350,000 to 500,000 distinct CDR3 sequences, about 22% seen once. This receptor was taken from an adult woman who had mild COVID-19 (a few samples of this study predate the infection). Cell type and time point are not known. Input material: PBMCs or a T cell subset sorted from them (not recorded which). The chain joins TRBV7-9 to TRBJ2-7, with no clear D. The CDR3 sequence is CASSPRLGPSSYEQYF. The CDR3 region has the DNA TGTGCCAGCAGCCCCCGGTTAGGACCGAGCTCCTACGAGCAGTACTTC.